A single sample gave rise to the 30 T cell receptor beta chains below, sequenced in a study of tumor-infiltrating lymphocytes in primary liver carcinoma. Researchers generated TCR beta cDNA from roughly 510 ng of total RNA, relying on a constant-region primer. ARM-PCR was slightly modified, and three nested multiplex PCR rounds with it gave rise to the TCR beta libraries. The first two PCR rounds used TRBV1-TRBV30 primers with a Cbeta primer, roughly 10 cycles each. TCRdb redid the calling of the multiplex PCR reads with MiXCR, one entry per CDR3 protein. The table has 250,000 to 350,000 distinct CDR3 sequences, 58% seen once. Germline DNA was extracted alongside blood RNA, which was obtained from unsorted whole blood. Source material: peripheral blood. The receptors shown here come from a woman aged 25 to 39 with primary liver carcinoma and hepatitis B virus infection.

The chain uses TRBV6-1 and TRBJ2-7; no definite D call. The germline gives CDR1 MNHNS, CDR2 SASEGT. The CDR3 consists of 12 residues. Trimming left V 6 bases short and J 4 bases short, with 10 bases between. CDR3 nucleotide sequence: TGTGCCAGCAGAAGATGTAATTACGAGCAGTACTTC. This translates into CASRRCNYEQYF.

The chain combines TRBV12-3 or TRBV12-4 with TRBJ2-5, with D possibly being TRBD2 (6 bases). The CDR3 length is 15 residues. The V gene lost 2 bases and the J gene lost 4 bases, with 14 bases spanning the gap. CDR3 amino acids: CASSLRAGGRETQYF. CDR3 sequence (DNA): TGTGCCAGCAGTTTACGGGCCGGGGGTCGAGAGACCCAGTACTTC.

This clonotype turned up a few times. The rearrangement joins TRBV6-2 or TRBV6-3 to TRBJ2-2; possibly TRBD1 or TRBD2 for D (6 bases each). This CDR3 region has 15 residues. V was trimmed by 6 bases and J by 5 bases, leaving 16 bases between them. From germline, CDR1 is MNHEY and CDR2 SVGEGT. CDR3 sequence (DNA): TGTGCCAGCAGAAAAGCTAAAGGGGGGACCGGGGAGCTGTTTTTT. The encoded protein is CASRKAKGGTGELFF.

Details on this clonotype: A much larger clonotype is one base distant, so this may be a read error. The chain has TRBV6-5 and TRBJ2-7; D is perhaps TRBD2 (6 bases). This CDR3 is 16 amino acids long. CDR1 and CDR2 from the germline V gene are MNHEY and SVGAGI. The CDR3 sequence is CVSSLSGTSYIYEQYF. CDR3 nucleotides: TGTGTCAGCAGCCTCTCAGGGACTTCCTATATCTACGAGCAGTACTTC.

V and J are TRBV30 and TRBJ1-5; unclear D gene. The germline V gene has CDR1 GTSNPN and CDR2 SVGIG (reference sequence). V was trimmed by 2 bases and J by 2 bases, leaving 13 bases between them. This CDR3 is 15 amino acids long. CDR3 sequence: CAWSPRTGGNQPQHF. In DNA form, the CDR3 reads TGTGCCTGGAGTCCCCGGACGGGCGGCAATCAGCCCCAGCATTTT.

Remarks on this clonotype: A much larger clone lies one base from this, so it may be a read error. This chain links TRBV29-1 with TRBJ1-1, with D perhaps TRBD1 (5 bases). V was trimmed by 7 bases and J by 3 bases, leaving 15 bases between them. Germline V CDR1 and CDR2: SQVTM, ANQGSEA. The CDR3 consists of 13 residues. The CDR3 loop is CSAKTQGHTEAFF. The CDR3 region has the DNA TGCAGCGCGAAAACTCAGGGACACACTGAAGCTTTCTTT.

For the CDR3, the DNA is TGCGCCAGCAGCCGGCTGGGGACAGCCTCAGATACGCAGTATTTT. It translates to CASSRLGTASDTQYF. This rearrangement joins TRBV5-1 to TRBJ2-3; 7 positions agree with TRBD1. Germline loops: CDR1 SGHRS, CDR2 YFSETQ. This CDR3 spans 15 amino acids. With V trimmed by 4 bases and J by 4 bases, 9 bases remained unmatched.

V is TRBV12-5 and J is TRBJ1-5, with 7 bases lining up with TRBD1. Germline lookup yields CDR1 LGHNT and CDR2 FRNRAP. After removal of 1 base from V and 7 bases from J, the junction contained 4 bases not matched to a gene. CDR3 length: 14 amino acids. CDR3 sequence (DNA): TGTGCTAGTGGTTTGGGGGACAGATGGCAGCCCCAGCATTTT. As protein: CASGLGDRWQPQHF.

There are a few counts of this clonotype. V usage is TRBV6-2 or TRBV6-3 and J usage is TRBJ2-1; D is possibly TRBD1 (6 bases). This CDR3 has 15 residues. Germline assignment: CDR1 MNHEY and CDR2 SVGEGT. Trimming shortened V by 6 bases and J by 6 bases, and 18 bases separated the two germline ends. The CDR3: CASSPSRGGVNEQFF. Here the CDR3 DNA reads TGTGCCAGCAGCCCCTCCAGGGGTGGCGTCAATGAGCAGTTCTTC.

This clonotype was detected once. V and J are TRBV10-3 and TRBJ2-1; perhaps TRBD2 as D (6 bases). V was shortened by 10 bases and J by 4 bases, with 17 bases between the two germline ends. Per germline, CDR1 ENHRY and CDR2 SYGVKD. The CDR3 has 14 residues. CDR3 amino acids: CATERLAVYNEQFF. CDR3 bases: TGTGCCACCGAGCGTTTAGCGGTGTACAATGAGCAGTTCTTC.

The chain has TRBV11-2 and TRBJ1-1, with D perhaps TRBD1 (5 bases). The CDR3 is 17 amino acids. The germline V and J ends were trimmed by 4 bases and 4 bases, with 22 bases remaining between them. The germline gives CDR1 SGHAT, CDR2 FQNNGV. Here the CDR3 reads CASSSRQQWTTGTEAFF. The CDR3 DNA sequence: TGTGCCAGCAGCTCAAGACAACAGTGGACAACTGGCACTGAAGCTTTCTTT.

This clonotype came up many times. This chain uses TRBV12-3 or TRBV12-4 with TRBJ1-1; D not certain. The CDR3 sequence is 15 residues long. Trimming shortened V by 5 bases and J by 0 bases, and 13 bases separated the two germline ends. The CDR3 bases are TGTGCCAGCAGTCCTTCCCCGGATGTGAACACTGAAGCTTTCTTT. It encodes CASSPSPDVNTEAFF.

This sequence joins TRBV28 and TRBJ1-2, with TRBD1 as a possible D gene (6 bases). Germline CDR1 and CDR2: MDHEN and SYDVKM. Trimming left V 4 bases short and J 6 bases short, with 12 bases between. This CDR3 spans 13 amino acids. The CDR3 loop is CASSYGTRNGYTF. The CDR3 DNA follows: TGTGCCAGCAGTTATGGGACAAGAAATGGCTACACCTTC.

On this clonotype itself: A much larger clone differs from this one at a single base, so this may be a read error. The CDR3 nucleotides are TGTGCCAGCAGTCGGATGGCAAATACGCAGTATTTT. Translating it yields CASSRMANTQYF. The chain joins TRBV12-3 or TRBV12-4 to TRBJ2-3; D is uncertain. V was pared by 5 bases and J by 7 bases, with 10 bases between. The CDR3 is 12 amino acids.

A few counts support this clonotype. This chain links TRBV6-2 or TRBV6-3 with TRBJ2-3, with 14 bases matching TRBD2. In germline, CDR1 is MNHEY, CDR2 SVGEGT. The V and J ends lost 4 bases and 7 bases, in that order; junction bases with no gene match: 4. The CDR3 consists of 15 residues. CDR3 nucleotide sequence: TGTGCCAGCAGTTGGGGACTAGCGGGAGTGAATACGCAGTATTTT. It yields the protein CASSWGLAGVNTQYF.

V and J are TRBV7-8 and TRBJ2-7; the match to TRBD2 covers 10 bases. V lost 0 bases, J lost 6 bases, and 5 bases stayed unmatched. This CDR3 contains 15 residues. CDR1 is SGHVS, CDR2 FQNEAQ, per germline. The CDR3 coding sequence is TGTGCCAGCAGCTTAGCGTCTAGCGGGAGAAGCGAGCAGTACTTC. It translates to CASSLASSGRSEQYF.

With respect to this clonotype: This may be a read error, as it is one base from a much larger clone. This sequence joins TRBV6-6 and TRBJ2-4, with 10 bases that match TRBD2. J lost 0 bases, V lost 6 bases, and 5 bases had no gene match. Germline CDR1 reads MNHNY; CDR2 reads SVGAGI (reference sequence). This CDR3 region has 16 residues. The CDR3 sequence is CASRTSGQGAKNIQYF. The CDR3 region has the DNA TGTGCCAGCAGGACTAGCGGGCAGGGAGCCAAAAACATTCAGTACTTC.

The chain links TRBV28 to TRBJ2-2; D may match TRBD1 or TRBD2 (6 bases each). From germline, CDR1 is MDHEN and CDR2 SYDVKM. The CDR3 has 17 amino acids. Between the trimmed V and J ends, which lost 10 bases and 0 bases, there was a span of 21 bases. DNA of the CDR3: TGTGCCACCTCAAACCTGCTGGGGGGCCCGAACACCGGGGAGCTGTTTTTT. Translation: CATSNLLGGPNTGELFF.

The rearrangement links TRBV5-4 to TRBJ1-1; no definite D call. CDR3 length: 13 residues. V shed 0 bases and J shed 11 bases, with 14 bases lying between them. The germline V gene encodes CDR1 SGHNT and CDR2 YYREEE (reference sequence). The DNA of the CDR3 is TGTGCCAGCAGCTTGGACGGCGGGTATCAGGCTTTCTTT. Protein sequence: CASSLDGGYQAFF.

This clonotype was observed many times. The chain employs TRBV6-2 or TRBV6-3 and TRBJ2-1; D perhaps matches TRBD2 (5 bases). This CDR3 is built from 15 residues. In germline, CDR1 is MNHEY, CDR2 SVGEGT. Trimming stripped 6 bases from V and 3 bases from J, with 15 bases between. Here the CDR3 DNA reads TGTGCCAGCAGCCCCCCTGGAGGCCACTACAATGAGCAGTTCTTC. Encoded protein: CASSPPGGHYNEQFF.

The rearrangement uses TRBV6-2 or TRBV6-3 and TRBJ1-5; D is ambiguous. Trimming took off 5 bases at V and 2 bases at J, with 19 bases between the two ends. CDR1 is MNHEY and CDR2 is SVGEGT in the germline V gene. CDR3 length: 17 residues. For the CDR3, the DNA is TGTGCCAGCAGTGCGCCCAGTCAGGAATGGTGCAATCAGCCCCAGCATTTT. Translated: CASSAPSQEWCNQPQHF.

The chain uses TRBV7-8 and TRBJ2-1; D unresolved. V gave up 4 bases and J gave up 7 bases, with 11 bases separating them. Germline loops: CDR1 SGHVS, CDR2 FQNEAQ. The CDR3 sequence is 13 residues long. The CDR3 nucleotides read TGTGCCAGCAGCTCGCAGGACCTTAATGAGCAGTTCTTC. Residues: CASSSQDLNEQFF.

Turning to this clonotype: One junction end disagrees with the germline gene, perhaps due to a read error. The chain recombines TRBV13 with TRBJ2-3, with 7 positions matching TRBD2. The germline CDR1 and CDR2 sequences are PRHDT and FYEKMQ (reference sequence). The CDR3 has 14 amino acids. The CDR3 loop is CASSSRLAGDTHYF. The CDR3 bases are TGTGCCAGCAGCTCCAGACTAGCAGGAGATACGCACTATTTT.

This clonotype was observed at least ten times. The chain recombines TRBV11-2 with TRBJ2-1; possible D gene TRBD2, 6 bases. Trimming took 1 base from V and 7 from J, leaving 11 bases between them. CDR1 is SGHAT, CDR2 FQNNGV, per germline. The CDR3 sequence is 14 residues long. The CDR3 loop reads CASSLGLAGNEQFF. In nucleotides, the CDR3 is TGTGCCAGCAGCTTAGGGCTCGCGGGGAATGAGCAGTTCTTC.

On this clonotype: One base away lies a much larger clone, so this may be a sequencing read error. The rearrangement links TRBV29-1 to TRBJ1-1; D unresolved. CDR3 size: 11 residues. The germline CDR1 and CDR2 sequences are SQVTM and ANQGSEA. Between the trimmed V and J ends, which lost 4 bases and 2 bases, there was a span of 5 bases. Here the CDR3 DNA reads TGCAGCGTTGCCAATAACACTGAAGCTTTCTTT. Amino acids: CSVANNTEAFF.

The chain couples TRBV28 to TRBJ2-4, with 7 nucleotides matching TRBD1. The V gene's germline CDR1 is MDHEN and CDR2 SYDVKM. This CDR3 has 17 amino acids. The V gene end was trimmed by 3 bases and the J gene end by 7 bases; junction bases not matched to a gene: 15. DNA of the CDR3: TGTGCCAGCAGTTTTGGGGGAGCAGGGGACAGCTTGAACATTCAGTACTTC. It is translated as CASSFGGAGDSLNIQYF.

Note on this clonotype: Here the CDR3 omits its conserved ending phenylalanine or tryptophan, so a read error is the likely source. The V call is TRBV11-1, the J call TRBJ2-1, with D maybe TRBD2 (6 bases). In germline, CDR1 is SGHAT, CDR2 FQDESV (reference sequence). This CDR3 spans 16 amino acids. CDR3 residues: CASSLTSGEAYNEQFL. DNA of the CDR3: TGTGCCAGTAGCTTAACGTCGGGGGAGGCTTACAATGAGCAGTTCCTC.

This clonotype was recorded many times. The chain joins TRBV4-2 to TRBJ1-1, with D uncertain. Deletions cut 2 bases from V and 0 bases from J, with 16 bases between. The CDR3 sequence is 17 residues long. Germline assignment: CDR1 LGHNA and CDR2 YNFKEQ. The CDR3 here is CASSQSPPRGMNTEAFF. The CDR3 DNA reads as TGTGCCAGCAGCCAAAGCCCCCCTCGGGGAATGAACACTGAAGCTTTCTTT.

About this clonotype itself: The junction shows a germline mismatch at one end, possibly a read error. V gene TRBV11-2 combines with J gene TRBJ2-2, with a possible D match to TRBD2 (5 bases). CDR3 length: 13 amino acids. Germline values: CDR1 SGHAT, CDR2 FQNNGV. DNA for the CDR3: TGTACCAGCAGCAACGAGAGGGCCGGGGAGCTGTTTTTT. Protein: CTSSNERAGELFF.

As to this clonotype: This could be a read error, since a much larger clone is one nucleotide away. The CDR3, as DNA: TGCAGCGGGTTTGAACAAGAGACCCAGTACTTC. Translation: CSGFEQETQYF. This rearrangement joins TRBV29-1 to TRBJ2-5; D not certain. Trimming cost V 7 bases and J 2 bases, with 8 bases left between them. CDR1 is SQVTM and CDR2 is ANQGSEA in the germline V gene. The CDR3 consists of 11 residues.